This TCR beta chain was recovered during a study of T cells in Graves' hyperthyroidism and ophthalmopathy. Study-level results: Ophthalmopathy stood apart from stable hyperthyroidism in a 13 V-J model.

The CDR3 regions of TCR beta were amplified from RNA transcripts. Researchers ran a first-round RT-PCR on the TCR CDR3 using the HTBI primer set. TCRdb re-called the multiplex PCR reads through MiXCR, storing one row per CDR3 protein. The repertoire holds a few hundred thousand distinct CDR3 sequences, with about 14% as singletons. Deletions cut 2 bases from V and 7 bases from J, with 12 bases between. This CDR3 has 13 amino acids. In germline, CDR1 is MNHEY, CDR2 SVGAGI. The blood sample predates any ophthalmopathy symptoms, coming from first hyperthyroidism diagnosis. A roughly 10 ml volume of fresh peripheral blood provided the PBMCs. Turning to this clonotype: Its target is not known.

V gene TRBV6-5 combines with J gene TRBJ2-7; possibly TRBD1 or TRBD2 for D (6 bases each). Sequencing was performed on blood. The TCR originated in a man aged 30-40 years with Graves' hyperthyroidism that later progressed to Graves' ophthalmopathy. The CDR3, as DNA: TGTGCCAGCAGTTACCAGAGGGGGAGGGAGCAGTACTTC. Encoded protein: CASSYQRGREQYF.